This T cell receptor beta chain was retrieved from a study of blood T cells in healthy people across ages. Germline-derived CDR1 and CDR2 are MNHEY and SVGAGI. V lost 6 bases and J 2 bases, leaving 19 bases between the germline ends. CDR3 size: 16 residues. The authors ran a second PCR of about 7 to 11 cycles using a sample-barcoded 5' primer and a J-beta primer mix. TCRdb independently ran MiXCR on the 5' RACE reads; one entry per CDR3 protein. The sample has around 1.5 million distinct CDR3 sequences; 40% to 50% are singletons. The sequencing input was blood. The receptor was derived from a young woman in good health. The J gene is TRBJ1-1, the V gene TRBV6-5, with D perhaps TRBD1 (6 bases). The DNA for the CDR3 is TGTGCCAGCAGCCAGAACCCGGGGGGGCCAAACACTGAAGCTTTCTTT. It translates to CASSQNPGGPNTEAFF.